This T cell receptor (beta chain) was identified in a study of early T cells in non-severe SARS-CoV-2 infection. The table lists this clonotype with many counts. No antigen is known for it. Study-level findings and limits: CD4 and private specificities were missed by VDJdb matching, which favored anti-spike CD8 responses.

V lost 0 bases to trimming and J lost 7 bases; unmatched junction nucleotides: 8. The CDR3 consists of 16 residues. The germline V gene encodes CDR1 KGHSH and CDR2 LQKENI. Separate cDNA molecules each had unique molecular identifiers attached to them. TCRdb called the 5' RACE reads again in MiXCR, with one record for every CDR3 protein. The sample holds some 96,000 distinct CDR3 sequences, roughly 13% seen once. The sequence derives from an adult who was a healthcare worker with PCR-confirmed SARS-CoV-2 infection or an uninfected control (not recorded which). The rearrangement links TRBV18 to TRBJ1-4, with TRBD1 matching 7 bases. The sequenced material came from whole blood. The CDR3 protein is CASSPPTRGSGEKLFF. The DNA of the CDR3 is TGTGCCAGCTCACCACCCACCAGGGGGTCCGGTGAAAAACTGTTTTTT.